This T cell receptor (beta chain) was profiled in a study of breast tumors, draining lymph nodes, adjacent tissues. TCRdb reprocessed the multiplex PCR reads with MiXCR, giving one entry per CDR3 protein. Here the sample spans 130,000 or so distinct CDR3 sequences, around 21% being singletons. CDR1 MNHEY and CDR2 SMNVEV come from the germline V gene (reference sequence). Trimming cost V 4 bases and J 4 bases; bases outside gene matches: 6. CDR3 size: 15 residues. Samples came from axillary lymph nodes draining the breast cancer. The sample holds a few counts of this clonotype. The sequencing sample was made of axillary lymph node tissue. This TCR was sampled from a female donor with breast cancer. Some clones in this sample may be carry-over from other donors' samples. This chain connects TRBV27 to TRBJ1-2; 10 nucleotides align to TRBD1. CDR3 loop: CASSSDRGHFYGYTF. The DNA for the CDR3 is TGTGCCAGCAGTTCCGACAGGGGGCATTTCTATGGCTACACCTTC.